This TCR beta chain comes out of a study of blood T cell repertoires in COVID-19. Overall study: The United States, Italy and Spain supplied acute and convalescent COVID-19 samples. T cells, B-cell-depleted T cells, or PBMCs provided the cDNA or gDNA that served as material.

Germline values: CDR1 SGHDT, CDR2 YYEEEE. The CDR3 totals 15 residues. V dropped 1 base and J dropped 4 bases, with 11 bases sitting between them. Original handling: Amplifying reference gene primers gave estimates of nucleated cell counts. Sequencing used immunoSEQ multiplex PCR; TCRdb keeps in-frame clones, though not all of them. V, J and clone size are taken as reported in that table, and D and trimming were inferred from the DNA itself. The profile shows some 130,000 clones, approximately 82% of them singletons. What was sequenced was peripheral blood. The sequence was obtained from a man in his sixties who had recovered from COVID-19. The V gene is TRBV5-6, the J gene TRBJ1-4; D is uncertain. The CDR3 is CASSLRSGLNEKLFF. In DNA, the CDR3 is TGTGCCAGCAGCTTGAGATCAGGCCTTAATGAAAAACTGTTTTTT.